These T cell receptor beta chains were read from a single sample in a study of Ad26.COV2.S vaccination and SARS-CoV-2 variants. Only in-frame clones appear in the TCRdb table, and some are missing; sequencing was by immunoSEQ multiplex PCR. Among around 140,000 clones, roughly 90% were seen once, and the ten largest hold 4% to 6%. This specimen consisted of peripheral blood, obtained after recovery from COVID-19. These receptors came from a human donor who had recovered from COVID-19. Both conserved end residues are part of each CDR3. D genes are given only for firm matches. Only part of the rows carry a size: once, few, many, or a class if the clone is expanded.

size	D	J	V	CDR3	DNA
NA	TRBD1	TRBJ1-5	TRBV4-1	CASSPTSGTGLSNQPQHF	TGCGCCAGCAGCCCTACCTCCGGGACAGGCCTGAGCAATCAGCCCCAGCATTTT
few	NA	TRBJ2-7	TRBV19	CASSIGLRGYEQYF	TGTGCCAGTAGTATAGGCCTCCGGGGGTACGAGCAGTACTTC
NA	TRBD2	TRBJ2-1	TRBV7-2	CASSLLAGGRNEQFF	TGTGCCAGCAGCTTACTAGCGGGGGGCCGCAATGAGCAGTTCTTC
NA	TRBD1	TRBJ2-1	TRBV6-5	CASRKSGTGHNEQFF	TGTGCCAGCAGAAAAAGCGGGACAGGGCACAATGAGCAGTTCTTC
NA	NA	TRBJ1-3	TRBV6-5	CATTGDRGNTIYF	TGTGCCACCACGGGGGACCGGGGAAACACCATATATTTT
NA	NA	TRBJ1-1	TRBV4-1	CASSQIFGGAGTMNTEAFF	TGCGCCAGCAGCCAGATCTTCGGGGGGGCAGGGACGATGAACACTGAAGCTTTCTTT
NA	TRBD1	TRBJ2-6	TRBV5-5	CASSSRDRQNSGANVLTF	TGTGCCAGCAGCTCCAGGGACAGGCAAAACTCTGGGGCCAACGTCCTGACTTTC
NA	NA	TRBJ2-1	TRBV28	CAGAPGQTYNEQFF	TGTGCCGGAGCGCCGGGACAAACCTACAATGAGCAGTTCTTC
NA	NA	TRBJ1-3	TRBV4-1	CASSQGLGTSGNTIYF	TGCGCCAGCAGCCAAGGGTTGGGGACCTCTGGAAACACCATATATTTT
NA	TRBD1	TRBJ2-7	TRBV4-3	CASSATDRGPYEQYF	TGCGCCAGCAGTGCCACTGACAGGGGACCCTACGAGCAGTACTTC
NA	NA	TRBJ1-1	TRBV10-1	CASSEGRVNTEAFF	TGCGCCAGCAGTGAAGGCAGGGTGAACACTGAAGCTTTCTTT
few	NA	TRBJ2-1	TRBV11-3	CASSPSGRDEQFF	TGTGCCAGCAGCCCGTCAGGGAGAGATGAGCAGTTCTTC
NA	NA	TRBJ2-4	TRBV5-5	CASSFSRDNKNIQYF	TGTGCCAGCAGCTTCTCTCGGGACAACAAAAACATTCAGTACTTC
NA	NA	TRBJ2-1	TRBV11-2	CASSSSDRSNEQFF	TGTGCCAGCAGCTCAAGTGACAGGAGCAATGAGCAGTTCTTC
NA	TRBD1	TRBJ2-2	TRBV9	CASSRGQGGTGELFF	TGTGCCAGCAGCAGGGGACAGGGGGGCACCGGGGAGCTGTTTTTT
NA	TRBD1	TRBJ2-4	TRBV9	CASSPQTGSGNIQYF	TGTGCCAGCAGCCCCCAGACAGGGAGTGGAAACATTCAGTACTTC
NA	NA	TRBJ2-3	TRBV2	CASSEARQSLFTDTQYF	TGTGCCAGCAGTGAAGCGAGACAGAGCCTTTTCACAGATACGCAGTATTTT
NA	TRBD2	TRBJ2-7	TRBV28	CASSPGLAGAHSYEQYF	TGTGCCAGCAGCCCGGGACTAGCGGGGGCTCACTCCTACGAGCAGTACTTC
NA	NA	TRBJ1-1	TRBV6-5	CASSYSQGRGNTEAFF	TGTGCCAGCAGTTACTCGCAGGGGAGGGGGAACACTGAAGCTTTCTTT
NA	NA	TRBJ2-6	TRBV4-1	CASSQPPSGANVLTF	TGCGCCAGCAGTCAGCCCCCGTCTGGGGCCAACGTCCTGACTTTC
NA	NA	TRBJ1-3	TRBV7-9	CASSFPGHNSGNTIYF	TGTGCCAGCAGCTTCCCAGGACACAACTCTGGAAACACCATATATTTT
once	NA	TRBJ2-6	TRBV5-1	CASSVSGANVLTF	TGCGCCAGCAGCGTATCTGGGGCCAACGTCCTGACTTTC
once	TRBD1	TRBJ1-4	TRBV4-3	CASSPTGGMANEKLFF	TGCGCCAGCAGCCCGACAGGGGGCATGGCTAATGAAAAACTGTTTTTT
NA	NA	TRBJ1-5	TRBV2	CASSRQDQPQHF	TGTGCCAGCAGTCGACAGGATCAGCCCCAGCATTTT
NA	NA	TRBJ1-5	TRBV7-9	CASSTLQLPQHF	TGTGCCAGCAGCACCCTACAGCTGCCCCAGCATTTT
NA	NA	TRBJ2-5	TRBV6-2/TRBV6-3	CASSSTRPRVTQYF	TGTGCCAGCAGTTCGACACGACCTAGAGTGACCCAGTACTTC
NA	NA	TRBJ2-5	TRBV7-9	CASSSEGGGETQYF	TGTGCCAGCAGCTCCGAGGGGGGGGGAGAGACCCAGTACTTC
NA	NA	TRBJ1-5	TRBV27	CASSSVGLLVQPQHF	TGTGCCAGCAGTTCGGTCGGGCTTCTAGTTCAGCCCCAGCATTTT
NA	NA	TRBJ2-5	TRBV9	CASSVAAAGQETQYF	TGTGCCAGCAGCGTAGCTGCGGCGGGGCAAGAGACCCAGTACTTC
NA	NA	TRBJ1-2	TRBV4-1	CASSQDIELQGYTF	TGCGCCAGCAGCCAAGATATCGAGTTGCAAGGCTACACCTTC
NA	NA	TRBJ1-2	TRBV7-2	CASSLVAASGYTF	TGTGCCAGCAGCTTAGTGGCGGCTTCTGGCTACACCTTC
NA	TRBD1	TRBJ2-2	TRBV28	CASSRDKGGPNTGELFF	TGTGCCAGCAGCCGAGACAAAGGGGGCCCGAACACCGGGGAGCTGTTTTTT
NA	TRBD1	TRBJ2-5	TRBV19	CASRPTGVSQETQYF	TGTGCCAGTAGGCCGACAGGGGTTTCCCAAGAGACCCAGTACTTC
NA	NA	TRBJ2-3	TRBV30	CAWANTDTQYF	TGTGCCTGGGCCAACACAGATACGCAGTATTTT
NA	NA	TRBJ1-2	TRBV27	CASSLAGTGYGYTF	TGTGCCAGCAGTTTGGCAGGGACGGGCTATGGCTACACCTTC
few	TRBD1	TRBJ1-4	TRBV12-3/TRBV12-4	CATSGQLNEKLFF	TGTGCCACCTCGGGACAGCTTAATGAAAAACTGTTTTTT
NA	NA	TRBJ1-2	TRBV18	CASSPITDNYGYTF	TGTGCCAGCTCACCCATTACAGATAACTATGGCTACACCTTC
NA	TRBD1	TRBJ1-1	TRBV11-2	CASSLYGTGGVTEAFF	TGTGCCAGCAGCTTATACGGGACAGGAGGAGTCACTGAAGCTTTCTTT
NA	NA	TRBJ1-1	TRBV12-5	CASGSGTLNTEAFF	TGTGCTAGTGGTTCCGGGACGTTGAACACTGAAGCTTTCTTT
NA	NA	TRBJ2-7	TRBV5-1	CASSLGEWRYEQYF	TGCGCCAGCAGCTTGGGGGAGTGGCGGTACGAGCAGTACTTC
NA	TRBD2	TRBJ2-3	TRBV2	CASSGLAGDTDTQYF	TGTGCCAGCAGTGGACTAGCGGGGGACACAGATACGCAGTATTTT
few	NA	TRBJ2-7	TRBV30	CAWSSYRVYEQYF	TGTGCCTGGAGTTCCTACCGGGTCTACGAGCAGTACTTC